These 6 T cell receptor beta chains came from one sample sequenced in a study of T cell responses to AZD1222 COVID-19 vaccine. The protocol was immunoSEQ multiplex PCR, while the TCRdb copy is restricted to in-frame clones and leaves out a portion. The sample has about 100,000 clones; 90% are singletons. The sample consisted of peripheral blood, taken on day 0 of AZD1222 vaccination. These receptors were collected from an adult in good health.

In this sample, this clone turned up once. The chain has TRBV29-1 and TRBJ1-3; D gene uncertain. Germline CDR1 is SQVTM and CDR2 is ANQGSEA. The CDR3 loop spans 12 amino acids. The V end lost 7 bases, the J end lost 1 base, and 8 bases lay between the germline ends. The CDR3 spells CSGKSSGNTIYF. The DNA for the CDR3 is TGCAGCGGGAAGTCTTCTGGAAACACCATATATTTT.

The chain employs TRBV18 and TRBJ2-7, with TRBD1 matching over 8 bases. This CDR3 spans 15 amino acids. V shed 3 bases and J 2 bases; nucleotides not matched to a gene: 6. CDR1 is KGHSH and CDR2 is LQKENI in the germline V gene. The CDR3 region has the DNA TGTGCCAGCTCACCGAGTCGGACAGGGACCTACGAGCAGTACTTC. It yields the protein CASSPSRTGTYEQYF.

The CDR3, as DNA: TGTGCCAGCAGTGAGACGGCTACTCGGGCTTTCTTT. Translation gives CASSETATRAFF. The chain joins TRBV2 to TRBJ1-1, with unresolved D. Germline values: CDR1 SNHLY, CDR2 FYNNEI. There are 12 residues in the CDR3. Trimming stripped 3 bases from V and 11 bases from J, with 13 bases between.

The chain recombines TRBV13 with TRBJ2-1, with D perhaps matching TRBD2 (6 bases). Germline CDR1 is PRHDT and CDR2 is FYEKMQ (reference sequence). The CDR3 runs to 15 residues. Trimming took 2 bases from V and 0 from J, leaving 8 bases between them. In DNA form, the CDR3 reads TGTGCCAGCAGCTTATTGGAGGGCTCCTACAATGAGCAGTTCTTC. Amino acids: CASSLLEGSYNEQFF.

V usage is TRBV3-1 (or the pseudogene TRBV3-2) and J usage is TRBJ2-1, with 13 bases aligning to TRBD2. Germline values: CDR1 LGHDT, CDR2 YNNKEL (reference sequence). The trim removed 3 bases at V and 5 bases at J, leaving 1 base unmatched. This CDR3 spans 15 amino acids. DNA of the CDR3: TGTGCCAGCAGCCAGACTAGCGGGGGGAACAATGAGCAGTTCTTC. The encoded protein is CASSQTSGGNNEQFF.

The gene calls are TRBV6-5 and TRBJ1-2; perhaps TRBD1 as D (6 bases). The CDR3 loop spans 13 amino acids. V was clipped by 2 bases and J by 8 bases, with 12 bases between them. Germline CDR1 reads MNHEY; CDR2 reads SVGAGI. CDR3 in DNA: TGTGCCAGCAGTTACGGGACAAGGAGGGGCTACACCTTC. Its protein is CASSYGTRRGYTF.